The entry that follows covers one TCR beta chain sequence. This clone was observed once. It has no known antigen specificity. Nothing much larger sits one base from this clone, and base qualities are not available. The data derive from a study of control samples from healthy donors and cancer patients (TCRdb year 2020). The library was built by means of the immunoSEQ multiplex PCR assay. Not all clones reach the TCRdb copy of this immuneACCESS table, which keeps in-frame sequences only. Checked studies attribute under half of the gap to unresolved V genes and leave the rest unexplained. This sample gives about 61,000 clones in total; 90% of them show up just once. Of the sample, nearly 6% is held by the ten largest clones. Trimming costs V 5 bases and J 2 bases, and their ends lie 18 bases apart. CDR1 and CDR2 are drawn from the germline V gene (reference sequence): GTSNPN, SVGIG. From the cysteine through the phenylalanine, the CDR3 covers 15 amino acids. Kept here is only the CDR3 DNA, which spans 45 bases and is read in frame from base 1.

Sequencing was done on a sample of PBMCs. The chain joins TRBV30 to TRBJ1-2; TRBD1 could be the D gene, as 5 bases match. The receptor's source is a man in his 60s with colorectal cancer. The bases are TGTGCCTGGGGGGGTACAAGGGAGAAAAACTATGGCTACACCTTC. Translated, it reads CAWGGTREKNYGYTF. Reference TRBV30 and TRBJ1-2 proteins supply the regions before and after the CDR3; the full variable domain is: SQTIHQWPATLVQPVGSPLSLECTVEGTSNPNLYWYRQAAGRGLQLLFYSVGIGQISSEVPQNLSASRPQDRQFILSSKKLLLSDSGFYLCAWGGTREKNYGYTFGSGTRLTVV.